This record looks at one T cell receptor (beta chain) sequence and its context. Its antigen has not been determined. Nothing much larger sits one base from this clone, and base qualities are not available. This specimen belongs to a study of blood T cell repertoires in COVID-19 (dated by TCRdb to the early 2020s). Looking at the study overall: Collaborator samples came from the United States, Italy and Spain and covered acute and convalescent phases of COVID-19. The prospective study material was composed of cDNA or gDNA derived from T cells, B-cell-depleted T cells, or PBMCs. Deeply sampled blood TCRbeta repertoires from subjects exposed to, actively infected with, or recovered from COVID-19 were included in the dataset. The repertoires were released in a freely available public database intended as a resource for research on the immune response to SARS-CoV-2. Samples were obtained from the ongoing ImmuneRACE study (first 160 participants) and from roughly 1,300 subjects provided by 6 global collaborators. Sample metadata almost always included a de-identified subject ID, COVID-19 status, age in years and sex. Where available, HLA class I and class II types were obtained from metadata supplied by the sample provider rather than from assay-based typing.

Whole blood was collected in K2EDTA tubes by collaborating institutions according to the institutions' own protocols. For TCRbeta analysis, collaborators shipped samples in one of three forms: frozen whole blood, isolated PBMCs, or DNA extracted from either of those sample types. What the study reported, not specific to this receptor: Clinical and demographic metadata were provided uncurated, with the amount varying by source and participant.

V and J are trimmed by 3 bases and 10 bases, and the gene matches miss 7 bases of the junction. The germline V gene provides CDR1 SGDLS and CDR2 YYNGEE. From cysteine to phenylalanine, the CDR3 is 14 amino acids long. The kept DNA is CDR3 alone, 42 bases in frame from the first base. TCRbeta CDR3 regions were amplified from genomic DNA by means of the immunoSEQ Assay, a bias-controlled multiplex PCR. The study's own analysis went as follows. Nucleated cell counts per sample were estimated from amplification of reference gene primers within the assay. Sequence reads were collapsed and filtered to measure the absolute abundance of every unique TCRbeta CDR3 rearrangement. For each sample, productive Simpson clonality was calculated by taking the square root of Simpson's diversity index across productive rearrangements. This is the immuneACCESS table as TCRdb keeps it, with only in-frame sequences that have V and J called. A part of the clones is gone; compared with another copy, unresolved V genes explain less than half, and the rest is unexplained. Clonal size and the V and J genes are those of that table, whereas D and trimming came from the DNA. This sample comprises about 150,000 clones, roughly 84% of them detected only once. The biggest ten clones account for just over 9.5% of the sample.

This clonotype originated in a woman between 45 and 65 years old with acute or convalescent COVID-19. The sequence is built from TRBV9 and TRBJ1-6, with 7 bases matching TRBD1. The sequenced sample consisted of peripheral blood. The CDR3 protein sequence reads: CASSATGVESPLHF. Here is the DNA: TGTGCCAGCAGCGCCACAGGGGTCGAATCACCCCTCCACTTT.